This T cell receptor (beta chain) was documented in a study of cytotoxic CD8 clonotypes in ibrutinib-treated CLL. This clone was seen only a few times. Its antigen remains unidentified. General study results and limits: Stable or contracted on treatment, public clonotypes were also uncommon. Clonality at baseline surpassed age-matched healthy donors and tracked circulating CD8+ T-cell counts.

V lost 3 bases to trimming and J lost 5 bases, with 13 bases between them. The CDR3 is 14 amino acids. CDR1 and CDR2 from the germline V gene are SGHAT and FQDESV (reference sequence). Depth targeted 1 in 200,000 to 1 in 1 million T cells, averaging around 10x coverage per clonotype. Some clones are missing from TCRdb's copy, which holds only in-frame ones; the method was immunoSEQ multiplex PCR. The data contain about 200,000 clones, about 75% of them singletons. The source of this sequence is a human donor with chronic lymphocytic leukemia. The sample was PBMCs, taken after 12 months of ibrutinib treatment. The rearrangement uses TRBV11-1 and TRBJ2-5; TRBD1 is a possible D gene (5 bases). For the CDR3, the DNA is TGTGCCAGCAGCTTGGGGCAGGGATGGGAGACCCAGTACTTC. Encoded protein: CASSLGQGWETQYF.